A single T cell receptor (beta chain) is shown here with its context. This clone was seen a few times. Its recognized antigen is unknown. Within one base of it there is no much larger clone, and no base qualities were kept. This sample is drawn from a study of control samples from healthy donors and cancer patients (dated by TCRdb to the early 2020s). Library preparation employed the immunoSEQ multiplex PCR assay. The source is immuneACCESS, and TCRdb retained only in-frame sequences with V and J called. Part of the clones is not carried over; for the studies checked, unresolved V genes explain less than half of this, and the remainder is unexplained. The sample table records about 140,000 clones; approximately 92% of these occur just once. In total, the top ten clones hold approximately 10% of the sample. The sequence came from a man aged 25 to 45 in good health. Input material: blood.

The nucleotide sequence is given as TGTGCCTGGAGTGTAATAGCGGGAGGCTACGAGCAGTACTTC. This codes for CAWSVIAGGYEQYF. The V gene is TRBV30 and the J gene is TRBJ2-7, with 10 junctional bases fitting TRBD2. CDR1 is given as GTSNPN and CDR2 as SVGIG, both from the germline V gene (reference sequence). Taken from cysteine to phenylalanine, the CDR3 has 14 residues. Here the CDR3 DNA is all that survives: 42 bases in frame from base 1. Germline trimming: 0 bases from V, 3 bases from J; junction bases outside gene matches: 2.